This T cell receptor (beta chain) was identified in a study of T cell responses to AZD1222 COVID-19 vaccine. The CDR3 runs 12 residues. Germline V gene data show CDR1 as MDHEN and CDR2 as SYDVKM. Germline trimming cut 5 bases from V and 11 bases from J; bases unmatched to any gene: 8. Details on this clone: What it recognizes is unknown.

Assay: immunoSEQ multiplex PCR; the TCRdb copy retains only in-frame clones and omits some. The table includes 57,000 or so clones, more than 80% detected once. Regarding the study as a whole: Spike was spanned by vaccine-associated CD4 TCRs, with dominance at 160-218 and 743-854. Just six AZD1222 recipients were seropositive at baseline. A mostly white British donor set with more females was recruited, and clonal diversity was possibly underestimated.

The rearrangement joins TRBV28 to TRBJ1-1; 7 bases match TRBD1. The material sequenced was peripheral blood, taken on day 0 of MenACWY control vaccination. This TCR derives from an adult in good health. CDR3 in amino acids: CASSPRQGFAFF. As DNA, the CDR3 is TGTGCCAGCAGTCCCCGACAGGGTTTCGCTTTCTTT.